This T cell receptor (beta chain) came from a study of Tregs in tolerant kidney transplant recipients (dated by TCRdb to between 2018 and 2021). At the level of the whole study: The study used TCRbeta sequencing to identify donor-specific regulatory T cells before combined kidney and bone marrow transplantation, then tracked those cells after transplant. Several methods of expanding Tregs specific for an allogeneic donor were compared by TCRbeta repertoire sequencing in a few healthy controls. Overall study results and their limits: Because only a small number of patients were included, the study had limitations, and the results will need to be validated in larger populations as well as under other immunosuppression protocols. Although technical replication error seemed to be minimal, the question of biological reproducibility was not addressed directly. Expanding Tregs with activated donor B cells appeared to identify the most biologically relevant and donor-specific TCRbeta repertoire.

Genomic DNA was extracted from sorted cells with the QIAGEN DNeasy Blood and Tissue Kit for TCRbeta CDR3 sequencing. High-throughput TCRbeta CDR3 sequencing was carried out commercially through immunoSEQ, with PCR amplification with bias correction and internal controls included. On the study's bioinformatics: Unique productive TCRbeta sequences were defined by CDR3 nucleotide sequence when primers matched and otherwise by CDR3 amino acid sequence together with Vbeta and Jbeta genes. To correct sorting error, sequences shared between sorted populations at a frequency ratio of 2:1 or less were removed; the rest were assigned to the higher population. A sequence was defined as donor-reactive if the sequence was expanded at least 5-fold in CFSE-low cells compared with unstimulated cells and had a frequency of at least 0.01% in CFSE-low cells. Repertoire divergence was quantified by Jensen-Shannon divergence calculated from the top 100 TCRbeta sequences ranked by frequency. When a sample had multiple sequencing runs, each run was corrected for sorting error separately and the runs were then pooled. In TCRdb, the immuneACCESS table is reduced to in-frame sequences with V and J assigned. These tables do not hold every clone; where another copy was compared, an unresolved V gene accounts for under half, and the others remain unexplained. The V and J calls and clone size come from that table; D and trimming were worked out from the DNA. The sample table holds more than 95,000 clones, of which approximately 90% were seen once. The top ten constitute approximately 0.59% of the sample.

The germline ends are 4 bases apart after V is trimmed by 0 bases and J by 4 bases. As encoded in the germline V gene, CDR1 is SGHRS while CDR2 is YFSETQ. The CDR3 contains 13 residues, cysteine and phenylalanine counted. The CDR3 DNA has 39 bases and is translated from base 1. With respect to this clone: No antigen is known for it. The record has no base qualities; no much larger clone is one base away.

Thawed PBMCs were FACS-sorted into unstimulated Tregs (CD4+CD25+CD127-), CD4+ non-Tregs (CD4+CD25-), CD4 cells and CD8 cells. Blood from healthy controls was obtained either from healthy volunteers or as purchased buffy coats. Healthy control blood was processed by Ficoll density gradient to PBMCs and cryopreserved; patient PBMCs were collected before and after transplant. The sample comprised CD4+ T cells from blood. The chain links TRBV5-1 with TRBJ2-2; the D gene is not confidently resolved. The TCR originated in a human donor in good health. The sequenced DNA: TGCGCCAGCAGCTTGGCGGGCACCGGGGAGCTGTTTTTT. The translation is CASSLAGTGELFF.